The present entry profiles one TCR beta chain with its context. The target of this receptor is not known. Per-base qualities were not stored, and no clone one base away is much larger. These data originate in a study of cytomegalovirus exposure and HLA in healthy donors (dated by TCRdb to 2017 to 2019). Context from the whole study: In an earlier analysis of under 600 of the donors, 250 to 350 Gb of sequence data and 100 million or so unique TCR beta sequences from about 179 million T cells were reported. An early release covering about 600 HLA-typed donors comprised approximately 290 gigabases of sequencing data and roughly 85 million unique TCR sequences. Of the approximately 400 genotyped donors, 75% to 85% were placed in the genetic ancestry cluster associated with self-reported Caucasian donors. The study aimed to test whether cataloging public T cell receptors could reveal signatures of past pathogen exposure. The study used immunosequencing to profile the T cell repertoires of approximately 640 subjects and linked those repertoires to cytomegalovirus serostatus. A separate validation cohort of approximately 120 different subjects was used in addition to the 666-subject first cohort. The study combined high-throughput TCR immunosequencing, statistical association of individual TCRs with disease status, and machine learning to predict cytomegalovirus infection status. A later analysis re-examined previously published TCR beta repertoires from several hundred donors and added high-resolution HLA genotyping to investigate patterns of TCR occurrence. Rather than using new phenotypic data, the later analysis identified candidate immune exposures from TCR beta sequences and from how often those sequences occurred across donors. An earlier analysis of 450 to 750 of the donors used high-throughput TCR beta sequencing to judge whether each TCR beta V gene segment behaved as functional or pseudogenic. Alongside the repertoire data, information on donor age, sex, ethnicity and CMV serostatus was compiled. A later genetic analysis used genome-wide SNP genotypes for about 65% of the 666 donors, treating that subset as a discovery cohort. Every repertoire in the discovery cohort had been generated on one and the same sequencing platform. HLA typing covered class I and class II loci at four-digit resolution. Typing coverage differed by locus: A, B, C, DRB1 and DQB1 were typed in roughly 629-630 donors, DQA1 in about 550, DPA1 in approximately 600, and DPB1 in around 440. A handful of DR-DQ haplotypes were handled as single units for association and clustering because linkage in the cohort was strong. Across 300 to 400 genotyped donors of the cohort, an average of roughly 230,000 unique TCR beta nucleotide sequences per donor were sequenced, and 15% to 20% of those sequences were non-productive. Beyond this particular receptor, the publication reports: V-gene and J-gene trimming of TCR beta chains was associated with a missense DCLRE1C variant in a later genetic analysis, and the association was replicated in an independent cohort. At a false discovery rate of 0.05, a later analysis linked fewer than 20,000 TCR beta sequences to specific HLA alleles. In a later analysis, most CMV-associated TCR beta chains were found to appear HLA-restricted, with HLA associations seemingly driven largely by CMV exposure. Three of the identified cytomegalovirus-associated TCR beta chains were confirmed in vitro to be specific for cytomegalovirus antigens. A later analysis found that HLA-associated TCR beta chains were more clonally expanded and had lower generation probabilities than equally common non-associated chains. In a later genetic analysis, fewer N-insertions in productive TCRs were reported among donors in an Asian-associated ancestry cluster than the roughly 700-donor mean. CMV serostatus was the only immune exposure information available for the cohort. Roughly uniform sequencing depth across donors was assumed in presence/absence analyses, although this assumption may not hold. Because the 87-base-pair reads could not distinguish some IMGT-functional V segments, including TRBV6-2 and TRBV6-3, those segments were excluded. A further reported finding was that TCR beta sequences accurately predicted the HLA-A and HLA-B alleles for most subjects in the first cohort. A later analysis reported that several top co-occurrence clusters appeared linked to parvovirus B19, influenza, CMV and Epstein-Barr virus. In an earlier analysis of about 600 of the donors, most TCR beta V segments appeared in productive rearrangements about 87% or about 30% of the time, broadly matching IMGT annotations. According to the authors, the approach could potentially be generalized to other disease states and immunological phenotypes. Across donors, most TCR sequences were observed very rarely, whereas some public TCRs were present in many individuals. Because HLA typing was unavailable for some donors at each locus, only the typed subset was used in association tests. Correlated functional status among segregating V segments might be attributable to linkage disequilibrium, but an unknown experimental factor could not be ruled out. Over 15 rarely observed V segments, including chromosome 9 orphons, were excluded from the earlier analysis of 550 to 700 of the donors because counts were too low. In the study, roughly 160 TCR beta chains were listed as associated with cytomegalovirus. Strong co-occurrence of HLA alleles, especially DR and DQ, made assigning TCR associations to individual alleles difficult. The cohort was sequenced for TCR beta chains only, and without alpha or paired-chain data the features that could be detected were limited. In both the original and validation cohorts, the classifier was reported to diagnose cytomegalovirus status with high specificity and sensitivity. A cluster of highly shared sequence variants was judged likely to be a technical artifact of the sequencing pipeline. In a later analysis, TCR association rates were found to vary across HLA loci, with the most associated TCRs seen for DRB1 alleles and the fewest for HLA-C alleles.

The library was made by the immunoSEQ multiplex PCR assay. A mixture of 60 forward primers for TCR Vbeta segments and 13 reverse primers for TCR Jbeta segments was used in the multiplex PCR. Amplification of the CDR3 region of rearranged TCR beta genes was performed with a multiplex PCR assay on genomic DNA. The amplified TCR beta libraries were sequenced on the Illumina HiSeq System as 87-base-pair reads. Regarding the original processing steps: Across the 500 to 850 repertoires, a later analysis counted approximately 75 million unique TCR beta chains, approximately 12 million of which were shared by at least two donors. Raw reads were error-corrected and collapsed into unique sequences with a nearest-neighbor algorithm that merged closely related sequences to remove PCR and sequencing errors. CDR3 sequences were aligned to IMGT reference sequences to assign V, D and J gene segments. For a sequence to be retained, a match of at least six nucleotides was required to both a V gene segment and a J gene segment. A rearrangement counted as productive if the CDR3 had no stop codons and remained in frame with V and J, and every other rearrangement counted as non-productive. CDR3 was defined by IMGT convention, running from the second conserved V-encoded cysteine to the conserved J-encoded phenylalanine. Sequences without an unambiguous match to a single V gene segment were excluded from the earlier analysis of approximately 600 of the donors. In an earlier analysis of roughly 600 of the donors, a V segment was called functional when productive rearrangements were above 56.7%, and segregating when the standard deviation between donors exceeded 5%. A statistical classification framework was developed to diagnose cytomegalovirus status using the catalog of TCR beta chain sequences. A later analysis assigned V and J genes by comparing TCR nucleotide sequences with IMGT/GENE-DB human TR gene sequences. A later analysis assigned CDR3 sequences and most-parsimonious VDJ recombination scenarios with the TCRdist pipeline. In a later analysis, every TCR beta chain was defined by the combination of its CDR3 amino acid sequence and its V-gene family, and reads without a unique V-gene family were dropped. A later analysis removed 592 highly shared, low-generation-probability nucleotide sequences to deal with suspected cross-contamination and a sequencing artifact. In a later analysis, a clonal expansion index for each public chain was calculated from normalized within-repertoire ranks of inferred template counts. A later analysis computed generation probabilities with a VDJ recombination model fitted to out-of-frame rearrangements, and checked the results against IGoR. In a later analysis, hypergeometric tests were used to score TCR-TCR, TCR-HLA and TCR-CMV co-occurrence, with a repertoire-size bias correction applied to TCR pairs. In a later analysis, false discovery rates were estimated by permuting HLA or CMV assignments 20 times. In a later analysis, co-occurring TCRs were grouped using DBSCAN, with TCRdist sequence similarity added in when clustering inside HLA-allele-positive subsets. Repertoires with fewer than 30,000 or more than 120,000 public chains were left out of co-occurrence clustering, as were about five repertoires with anomalous nucleotide sharing. TCRdb mirrors the immuneACCESS table, restricted to in-frame sequences. Some clones are absent from its copies; in checked studies, under half trace to an unresolved V gene, and the reason for the others is unknown. For V, J and clone size, that table is used; D and trimming come from the DNA. The sample table holds about 270,000 clones, of which under 80% were seen once. The ten largest clones represent under 3% of the sample.

The cohort consisted of some 730 healthy bone marrow donors. Cohort members were all nominally healthy when sampled, although unrecorded immune exposures were likely present. The donor was CMV seronegative and belonged to the group of around 350 seronegative cohort members. Every donor gave a peripheral blood sample, and the peripheral blood mononuclear cells from that sample were used for TCR beta sequencing. The Qiagen DNeasy Blood Extraction Kit was used to extract genomic DNA from the blood cell samples. The CDR3 holds 14 amino acids from the cysteine to the phenylalanine. Of all the DNA, just the CDR3 is kept, 42 bases in frame from base 1. The germline V gene specifies MNHNS as CDR1 and SASEGT as CDR2. Relative to germline, V is 8 bases shorter and J is 6 bases shorter, with 19 bases between their ends.

Sequencing used PBMCs. This sequence originates from a female donor in good health and CMV-seronegative. The sequence is built from TRBV6-1 and TRBJ1-1; TRBD1 is a possible D gene, resting on 5 matching bases. The CDR3 protein is CASSPFYGASEAFF. The DNA sequence reads TGTGCCAGCTCCCCCTTCTATGGGGCCTCTGAAGCTTTCTTT.